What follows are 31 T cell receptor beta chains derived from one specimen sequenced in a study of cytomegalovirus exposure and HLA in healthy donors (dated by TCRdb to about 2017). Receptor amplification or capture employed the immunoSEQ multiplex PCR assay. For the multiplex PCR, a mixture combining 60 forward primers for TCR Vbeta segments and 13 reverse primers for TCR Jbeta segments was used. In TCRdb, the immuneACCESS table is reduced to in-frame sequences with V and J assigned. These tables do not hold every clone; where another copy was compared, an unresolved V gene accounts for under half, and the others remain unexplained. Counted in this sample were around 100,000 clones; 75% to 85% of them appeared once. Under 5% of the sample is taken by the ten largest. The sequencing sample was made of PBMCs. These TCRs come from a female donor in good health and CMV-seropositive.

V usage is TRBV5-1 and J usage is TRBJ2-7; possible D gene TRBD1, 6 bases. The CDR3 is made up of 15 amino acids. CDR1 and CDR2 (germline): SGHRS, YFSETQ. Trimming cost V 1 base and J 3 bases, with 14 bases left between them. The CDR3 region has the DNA TGCGCCAGCAGCTTGAGCATGGGGGCGAGCTACGAGCAGTACTTC. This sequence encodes CASSLSMGASYEQYF.

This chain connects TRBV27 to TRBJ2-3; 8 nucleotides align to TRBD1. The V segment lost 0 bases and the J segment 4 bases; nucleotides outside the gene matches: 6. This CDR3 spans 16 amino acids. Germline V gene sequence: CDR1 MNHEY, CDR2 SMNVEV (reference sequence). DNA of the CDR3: TGTGCCAGCAGTTTATCCCGGGACAGGCCAGCAGATACGCAGTATTTT. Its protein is CASSLSRDRPADTQYF.

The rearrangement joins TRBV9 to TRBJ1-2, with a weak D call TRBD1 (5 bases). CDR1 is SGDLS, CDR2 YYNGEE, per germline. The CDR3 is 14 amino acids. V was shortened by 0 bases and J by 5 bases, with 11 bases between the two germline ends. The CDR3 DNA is TGTGCCAGCAGCGTAGATAGGGGTTGGTATGGCTACACCTTC. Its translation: CASSVDRGWYGYTF.

CDR3 protein: CASIPTTRGYEQYF. In nucleotides, the CDR3 is TGTGCCAGCATCCCTACGACCAGGGGCTACGAGCAGTACTTC. The chain uses TRBV6-1 and TRBJ2-7, with a tentative D call TRBD1 (6 bases). The CDR3 runs to 14 residues. V lost 7 bases and J 3 bases, leaving 16 bases between the germline ends. CDR1 MNHNS and CDR2 SASEGT come from the germline V gene.

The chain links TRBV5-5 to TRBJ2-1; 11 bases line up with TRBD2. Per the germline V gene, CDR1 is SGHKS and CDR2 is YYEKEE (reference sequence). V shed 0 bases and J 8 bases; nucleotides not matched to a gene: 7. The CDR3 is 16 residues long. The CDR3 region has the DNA TGTGCCAGCAGCTTGGGACTAGCGGGGCGCGGGGATGAGCAGTTCTTC. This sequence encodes CASSLGLAGRGDEQFF.

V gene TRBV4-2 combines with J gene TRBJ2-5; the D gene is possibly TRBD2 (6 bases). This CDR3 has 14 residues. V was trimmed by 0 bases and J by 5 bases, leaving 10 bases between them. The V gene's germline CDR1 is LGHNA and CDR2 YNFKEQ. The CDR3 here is CASSQDGRGETQYF. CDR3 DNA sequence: TGTGCCAGCAGCCAAGATGGCCGGGGGGAGACCCAGTACTTC.

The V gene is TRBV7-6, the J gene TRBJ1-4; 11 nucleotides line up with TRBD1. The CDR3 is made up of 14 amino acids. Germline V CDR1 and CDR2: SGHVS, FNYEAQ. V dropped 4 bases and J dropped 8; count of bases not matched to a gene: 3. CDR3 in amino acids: CASSSGQGGEKLFF. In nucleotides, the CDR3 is TGTGCCAGCAGCTCGGGACAGGGGGGGGAAAAACTGTTTTTT.

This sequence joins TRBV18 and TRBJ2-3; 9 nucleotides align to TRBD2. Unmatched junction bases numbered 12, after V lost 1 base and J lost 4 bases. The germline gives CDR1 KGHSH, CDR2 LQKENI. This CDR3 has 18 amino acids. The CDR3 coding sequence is TGTGCCAGCTCACCACTGGGTATTGGCGGGGGGGCCTCAGATACGCAGTATTTT. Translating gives CASSPLGIGGGASDTQYF.

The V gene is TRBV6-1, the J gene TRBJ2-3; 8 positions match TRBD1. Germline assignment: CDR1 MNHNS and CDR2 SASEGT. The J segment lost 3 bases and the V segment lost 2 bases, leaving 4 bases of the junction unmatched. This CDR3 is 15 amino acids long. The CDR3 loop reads CASSEQGARTDTQYF. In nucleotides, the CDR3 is TGTGCCAGCAGTGAACAGGGGGCTAGGACAGATACGCAGTATTTT.

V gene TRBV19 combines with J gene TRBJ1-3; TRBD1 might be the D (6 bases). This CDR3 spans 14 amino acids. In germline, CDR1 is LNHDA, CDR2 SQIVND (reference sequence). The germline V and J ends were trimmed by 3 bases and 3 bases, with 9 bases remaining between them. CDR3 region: CASSMDSVGNTIYF. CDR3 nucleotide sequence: TGTGCCAGTAGTATGGACAGCGTTGGAAACACCATATATTTT.

DNA of the CDR3: TGTGCCAGCAGTGAAGGGGGGGGAGCCGGGACAGGGGCCTACGAGCAGTACTTC. It is translated as CASSEGGGAGTGAYEQYF. The chain recombines TRBV6-1 with TRBJ2-7, with 10 positions matching TRBD1. Germline-derived CDR1 and CDR2 are MNHNS and SASEGT. This CDR3 has 18 residues. V lost 1 base to trimming and J lost 2 bases; unmatched junction nucleotides: 11.

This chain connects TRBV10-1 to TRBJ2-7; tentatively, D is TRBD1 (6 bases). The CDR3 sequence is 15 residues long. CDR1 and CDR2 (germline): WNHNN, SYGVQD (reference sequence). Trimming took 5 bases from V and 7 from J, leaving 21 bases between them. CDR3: CASSRVQGTRGEQYF. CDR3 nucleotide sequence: TGCGCCAGCAGTCGAGTGCAGGGGACCCGGGGAGAGCAGTACTTC.

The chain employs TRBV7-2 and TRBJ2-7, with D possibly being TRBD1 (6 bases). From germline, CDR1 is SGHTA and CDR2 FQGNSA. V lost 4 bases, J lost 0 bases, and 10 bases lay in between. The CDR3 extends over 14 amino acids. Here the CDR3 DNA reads TGTGCCAGCAGCTCAACAGGGAGCTCCTACGAGCAGTACTTC. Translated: CASSSTGSSYEQYF.

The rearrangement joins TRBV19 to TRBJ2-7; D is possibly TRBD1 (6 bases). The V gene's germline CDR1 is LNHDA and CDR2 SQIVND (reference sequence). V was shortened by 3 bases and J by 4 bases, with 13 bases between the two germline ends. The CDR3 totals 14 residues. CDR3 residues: CASSIRQGMYEQYF. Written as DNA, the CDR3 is TGTGCCAGTAGTATCCGTCAGGGGATGTACGAGCAGTACTTC. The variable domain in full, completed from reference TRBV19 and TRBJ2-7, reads DGGITQSPKYLFRKEGQNVTLSCEQNLNHDAMYWYRQDPGQGLRLIYYSQIVNDFQKGDIAEGYSVSREKKESFPLTVTSAQKNPTAFYLCASSIRQGMYEQYFGPGTRLTVT.

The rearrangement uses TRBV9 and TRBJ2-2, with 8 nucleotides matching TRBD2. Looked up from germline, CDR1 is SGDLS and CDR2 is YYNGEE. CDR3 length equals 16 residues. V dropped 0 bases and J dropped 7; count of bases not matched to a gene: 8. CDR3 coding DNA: TGTGCCAGCAGCGTAGCGGGCGGGGGGAATGGCGGGGAGCTGTTTTTT. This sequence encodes CASSVAGGGNGGELFF.

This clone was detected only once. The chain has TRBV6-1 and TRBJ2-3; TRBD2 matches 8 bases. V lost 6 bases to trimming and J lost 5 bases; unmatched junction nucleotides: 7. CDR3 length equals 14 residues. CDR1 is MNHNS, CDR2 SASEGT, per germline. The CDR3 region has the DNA TGTGCCAGCAGATTAAGCGGGGGAGTAGATACGCAGTATTTT. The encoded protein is CASRLSGGVDTQYF.

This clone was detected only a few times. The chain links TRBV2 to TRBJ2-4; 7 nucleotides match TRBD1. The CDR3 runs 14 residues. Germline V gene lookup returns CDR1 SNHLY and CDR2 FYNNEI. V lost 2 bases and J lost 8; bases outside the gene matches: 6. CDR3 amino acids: CASSERGRLDIQYF. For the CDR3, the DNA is TGTGCCAGCAGTGAAAGGGGGCGGTTGGACATTCAGTACTTC.

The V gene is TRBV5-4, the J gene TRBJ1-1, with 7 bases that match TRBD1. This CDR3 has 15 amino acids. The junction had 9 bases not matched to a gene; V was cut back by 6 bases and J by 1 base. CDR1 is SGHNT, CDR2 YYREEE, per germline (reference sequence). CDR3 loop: CASTQGGRGNTEAFF. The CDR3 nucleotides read TGTGCCAGCACCCAAGGGGGCAGGGGGAACACTGAAGCTTTCTTT.

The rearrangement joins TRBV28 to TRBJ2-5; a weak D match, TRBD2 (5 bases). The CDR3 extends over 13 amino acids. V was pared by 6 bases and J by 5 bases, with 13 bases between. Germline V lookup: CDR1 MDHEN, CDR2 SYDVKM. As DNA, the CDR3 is TGTGCCAGCAGCCTAGCCGGCTTCGAGACCCAGTACTTC. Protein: CASSLAGFETQYF.

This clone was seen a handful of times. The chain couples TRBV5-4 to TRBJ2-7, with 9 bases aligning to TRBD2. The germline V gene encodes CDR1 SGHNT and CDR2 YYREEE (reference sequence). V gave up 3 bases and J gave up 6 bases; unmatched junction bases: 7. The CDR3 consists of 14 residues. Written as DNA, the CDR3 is TGTGCCAGCAGCTCACCGGGACTAGCCTCCGAGCAGTACTTC. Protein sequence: CASSSPGLASEQYF.

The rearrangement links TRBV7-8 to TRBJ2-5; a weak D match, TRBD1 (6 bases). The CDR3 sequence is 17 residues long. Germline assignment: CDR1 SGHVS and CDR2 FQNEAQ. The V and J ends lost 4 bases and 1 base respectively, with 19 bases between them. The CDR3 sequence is CASSSSMGRGFQETQYF. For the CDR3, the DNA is TGTGCCAGCAGCTCGTCGATGGGCAGGGGATTCCAAGAGACCCAGTACTTC.

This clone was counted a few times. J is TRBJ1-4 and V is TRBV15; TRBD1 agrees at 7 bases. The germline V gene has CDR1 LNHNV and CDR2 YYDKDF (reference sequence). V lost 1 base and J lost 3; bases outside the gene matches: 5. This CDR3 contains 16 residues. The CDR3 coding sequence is TGTGCCACCAGCAGAGGTGGGCAGGGGGCTAATGAAAAACTGTTTTTT. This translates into CATSRGGQGANEKLFF.

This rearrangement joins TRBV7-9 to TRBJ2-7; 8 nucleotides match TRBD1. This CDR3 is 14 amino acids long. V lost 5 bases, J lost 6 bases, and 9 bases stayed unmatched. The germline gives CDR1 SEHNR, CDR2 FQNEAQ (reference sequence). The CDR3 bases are TGTGCCAGCAGCGCTGGACAGGGACGCGGCGAGCAGTACTTC. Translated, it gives CASSAGQGRGEQYF.

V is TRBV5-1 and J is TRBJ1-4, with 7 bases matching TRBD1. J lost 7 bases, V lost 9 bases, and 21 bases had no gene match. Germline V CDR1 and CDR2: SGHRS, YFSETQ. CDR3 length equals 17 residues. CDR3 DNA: TGCGCCACCCTACCACTTCCCGGAGAGGGGGCGAGTGAAAAACTGTTTTTT. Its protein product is CATLPLPGEGASEKLFF.

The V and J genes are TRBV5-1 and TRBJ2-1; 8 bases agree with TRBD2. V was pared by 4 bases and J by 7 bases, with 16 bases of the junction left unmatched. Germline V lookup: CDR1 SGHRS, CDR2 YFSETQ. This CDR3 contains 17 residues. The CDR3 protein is CASSHRRNSGIANEQFF. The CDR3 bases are TGCGCCAGCAGCCACCGTCGGAATAGCGGGATCGCTAATGAGCAGTTCTTC.

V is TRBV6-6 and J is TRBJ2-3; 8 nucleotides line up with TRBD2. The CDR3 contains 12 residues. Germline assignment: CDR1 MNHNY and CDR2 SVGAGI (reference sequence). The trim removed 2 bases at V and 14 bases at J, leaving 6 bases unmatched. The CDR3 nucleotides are TGTGCCAGCAGTTACGAGCGGGGGCGGCGGTATTTT. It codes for CASSYERGRRYF.

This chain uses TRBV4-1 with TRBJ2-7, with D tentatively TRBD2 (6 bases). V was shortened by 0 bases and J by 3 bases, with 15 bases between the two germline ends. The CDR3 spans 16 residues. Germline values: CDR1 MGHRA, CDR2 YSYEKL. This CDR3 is CASSQDLVPGGYEQYF. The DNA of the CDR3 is TGCGCCAGCAGCCAAGATTTGGTACCCGGGGGCTACGAGCAGTACTTC.

The CDR3 sequence: CASSHPGEGGRYGYTF. DNA for the CDR3: TGCGCCAGCAGCCACCCCGGGGAGGGTGGGCGGTATGGCTACACCTTC. The chain links TRBV4-3 to TRBJ1-2; D remains ambiguous. The germline CDR1 and CDR2 sequences are LGHNA and YSLEER. This CDR3 is 16 amino acids long. Trimming removed 3 bases at V and 5 bases at J, with 19 bases between.

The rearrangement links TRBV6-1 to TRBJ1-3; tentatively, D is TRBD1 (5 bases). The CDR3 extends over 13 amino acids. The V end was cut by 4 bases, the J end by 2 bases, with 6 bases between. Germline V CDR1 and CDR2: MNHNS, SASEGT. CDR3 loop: CASSGRAGNTIYF. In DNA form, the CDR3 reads TGTGCCAGCAGTGGCAGGGCTGGAAACACCATATATTTT.

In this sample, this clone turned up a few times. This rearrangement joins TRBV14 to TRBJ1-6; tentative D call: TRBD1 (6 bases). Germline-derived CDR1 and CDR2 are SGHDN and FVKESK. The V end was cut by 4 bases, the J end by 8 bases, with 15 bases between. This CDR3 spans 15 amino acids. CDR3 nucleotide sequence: TGTGCCAGCAGCCTAAGCGGGGCAGGGGATTCACCCCTCCACTTT. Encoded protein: CASSLSGAGDSPLHF. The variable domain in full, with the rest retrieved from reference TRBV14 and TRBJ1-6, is EAGVTQFPSHSVIEKGQTVTLRCDPISGHDNLYWYRRVMGKEIKFLLHFVKESKQDESGMPNNRFLAERTGGTYSTLKVQPAELEDSGVYFCASSLSGAGDSPLHFGNGTRLTVT.

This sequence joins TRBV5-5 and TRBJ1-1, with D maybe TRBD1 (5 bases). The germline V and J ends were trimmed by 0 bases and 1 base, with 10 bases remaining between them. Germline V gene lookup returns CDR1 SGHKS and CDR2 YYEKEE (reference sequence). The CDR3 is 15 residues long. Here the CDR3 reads CASSLGRGTNTEAFF. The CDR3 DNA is TGTGCCAGCAGCTTGGGTCGGGGGACGAACACTGAAGCTTTCTTT.